This section outlines one TCR beta chain sequence together with its context. The target antigen is unknown. This may come from a read error, since a much larger clone is one base off. This CDR3 has 16 residues. These data come from a study of T cell repertoires in cytomegalovirus infection. Study-level information: In public TCR beta signatures, there were indications of both CMV infection and matching HLA type. Notes on the study in general: CMV carriers with the relevant HLA were identified by cumulative public TCR beta family frequency. The ex vivo response showed dominance by HLA-C-restricted CMV-specific TCR beta clonotypes.

TCRdb re-called the reads with MiXCR, one entry per CDR3 protein. Among around 490,000 distinct CDR3 sequences listed, less than 30% were seen once. Sample: PBMCs. The sequence derives from a human donor in good health (CMV status not recorded). Some clones in this sample may be carry-over from other donors' samples. The rearrangement uses TRBV5-3 and TRBJ1-1; 11 positions agree with TRBD1. TRBV5-3 is filed as an ORF, its function uncertain. CDR3 region: CASSLGTGGLNTEAFF. The DNA for the CDR3 is TGTGCCAGCAGCTTAGGGACAGGGGGTTTGAACACTGAAGCTTTCTTT.